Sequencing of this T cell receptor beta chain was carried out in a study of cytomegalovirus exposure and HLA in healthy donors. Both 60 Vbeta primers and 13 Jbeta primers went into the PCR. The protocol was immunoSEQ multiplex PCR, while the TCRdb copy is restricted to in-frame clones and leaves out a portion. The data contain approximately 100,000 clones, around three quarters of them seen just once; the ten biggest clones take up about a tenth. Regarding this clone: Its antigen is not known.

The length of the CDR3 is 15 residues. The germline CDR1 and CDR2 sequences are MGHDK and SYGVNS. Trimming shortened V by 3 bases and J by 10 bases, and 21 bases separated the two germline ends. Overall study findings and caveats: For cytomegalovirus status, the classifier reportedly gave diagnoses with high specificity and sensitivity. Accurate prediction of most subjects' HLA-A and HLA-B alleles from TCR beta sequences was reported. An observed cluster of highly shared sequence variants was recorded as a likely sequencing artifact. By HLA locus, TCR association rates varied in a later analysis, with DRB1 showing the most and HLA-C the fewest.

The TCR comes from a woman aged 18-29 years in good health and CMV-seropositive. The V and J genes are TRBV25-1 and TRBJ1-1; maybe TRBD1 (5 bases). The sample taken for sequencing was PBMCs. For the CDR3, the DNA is TGTGCCAGCAGTGAGATTTCGGACATAAGGGTAGGAGCTTTCTTT. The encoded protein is CASSEISDIRVGAFF.